The TCR beta chain under discussion was sequenced for a study of OX40 agonist ivuxolimab in advanced cancers. At the level of the whole study: The costimulatory receptor OX40 (CD134) was targeted by ivuxolimab, a fully human IgG2 agonistic monoclonal antibody. Intravenous ivuxolimab was administered to patients every 2 weeks at six dose levels: 0.01, 0.1, 0.3, 1.5, 3 and 10 mg/kg. Of the approximately 50 patients in dose escalation, about 20 had hepatocellular carcinoma, approximately 15 had melanoma, 9 had renal cell carcinoma and 9 had head and neck cancer. The dose-escalation cohort was about 83% male with a mean age of about 60 years, ranging from roughly 20 to 85. Patients were allowed to have had prior anti-PD-1, anti-PD-L1 or anti-CTLA-4 therapy, and around 40% of the dose-escalation patients had previously received checkpoint inhibitors. Partial responses were achieved by three dose-escalation patients, of whom one had hepatocellular carcinoma and two had cutaneous melanoma. Peripheral TCRbeta sequencing was intended to test whether TCR sequence diversity was altered and clonal T-cell expansion was caused by ivuxolimab. The monotherapy dose-escalation portion (N ≈ 52 patients) of the phase I ivuxolimab trial is reported in the paper. The paper as a whole reports these results and caveats: At doses of 0.1 to 3.0 mg/kg, clonal expansion of both CD4+ and CD8+ T cells in blood was seen between baseline and week 6. Antigen specificity was not determined for the clonally expanded peripheral T cells. Low levels of normalized T-cell clonal expansion were also seen in some patients who did not respond. On average, CD8+ T cells showed more expanded clones than CD4+ T cells after ivuxolimab. In partial responders in the 0.1-3.0 mg/kg groups, normalized peripheral clonal expansion was found to be among the lowest, especially among CD8+ T cells.

Patients with autoimmune disease history or receiving systemic immunosuppression were excluded from the trial. Peripheral blood for TCR sequencing was collected from all dose cohorts at baseline, on cycle 4 day 1, and on cycle 7 day 1. The samples were taken from a phase I, first-in-human, multicenter, open-label dose-escalation trial of ivuxolimab. Adults with locally advanced or metastatic melanoma, renal cell carcinoma, hepatocellular carcinoma or head and neck squamous cell carcinoma were enrolled in the trial. Before TCR sequencing, CD4+ and CD8+ T cells were separately sorted from peripheral blood. This clone was seen once. Its antigen is still unknown. Per-base qualities were not stored, and no clone one base away is much larger. The V and J ends are trimmed by 4 bases and 10 bases, leaving 17 bases between them. Measured from the cysteine to the phenylalanine, the CDR3 is 15 residues long. The DNA shown is the 45-base CDR3, in frame from base 1. From a lookup of the germline V gene (reference sequence), CDR1 and CDR2 are LNHNV and YYDKDF.

For sequencing of the TCRbeta CDR3 region, genomic DNA was extracted from the sorted cells. The immunoSEQ Assay was used to sequence the TCRbeta CDR3 regions. TCRdb mirrors the immuneACCESS table, restricted to in-frame sequences. Some clones are absent from its copies; in checked studies, under half trace to an unresolved V gene, and the reason for the others is unknown. For this sample the table gives tens of thousands of clones, of which less than 95% were detected only once. 13% to 15% of the sample is held by the ten biggest clonotypes. Here the sequenced sample was CD4+ or CD8+ T cells sorted from blood, taken in a trial of the OX40 agonist ivuxolimab. Here the chain combines TRBV15 and TRBJ1-6; TRBD1 is a weak D gene call, 6 bases matching. The clonotype originates from an adult with an advanced solid tumor such as melanoma, head and neck, liver or kidney cancer. The nucleotide sequence reads as follows: TGTGCCACCAGCAAACAGGACAGCGTGGGGTCACCCCTCCACTTT. It translates to CATSKQDSVGSPLHF.